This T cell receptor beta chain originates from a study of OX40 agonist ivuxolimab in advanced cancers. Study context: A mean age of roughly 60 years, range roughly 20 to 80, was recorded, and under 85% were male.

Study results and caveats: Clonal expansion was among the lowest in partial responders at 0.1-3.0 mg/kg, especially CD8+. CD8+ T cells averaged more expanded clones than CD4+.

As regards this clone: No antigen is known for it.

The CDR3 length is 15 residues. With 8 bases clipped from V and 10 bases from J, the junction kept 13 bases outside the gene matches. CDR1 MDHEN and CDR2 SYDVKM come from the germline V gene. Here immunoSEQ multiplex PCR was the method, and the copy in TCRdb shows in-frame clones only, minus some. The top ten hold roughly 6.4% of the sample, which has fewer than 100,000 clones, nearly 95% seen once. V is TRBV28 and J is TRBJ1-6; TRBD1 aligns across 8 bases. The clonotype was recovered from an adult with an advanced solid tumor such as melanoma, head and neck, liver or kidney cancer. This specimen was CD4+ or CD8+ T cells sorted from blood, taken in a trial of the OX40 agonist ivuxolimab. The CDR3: CASSPRPRGPSPLHF. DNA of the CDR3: TGTGCCAGCTCCCCCCGTCCCAGGGGGCCCTCACCCCTCCACTTT. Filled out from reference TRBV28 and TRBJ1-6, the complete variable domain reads DVKVTQSSRYLVKRTGEKVFLECVQDMDHENMFWYRQDPGLGLRLIYFSYDVKMKEKGDIPEGYSVSREKKERFSLILESASTNQTSMYLCASSPRPRGPSPLHFGNGTRLTVT.